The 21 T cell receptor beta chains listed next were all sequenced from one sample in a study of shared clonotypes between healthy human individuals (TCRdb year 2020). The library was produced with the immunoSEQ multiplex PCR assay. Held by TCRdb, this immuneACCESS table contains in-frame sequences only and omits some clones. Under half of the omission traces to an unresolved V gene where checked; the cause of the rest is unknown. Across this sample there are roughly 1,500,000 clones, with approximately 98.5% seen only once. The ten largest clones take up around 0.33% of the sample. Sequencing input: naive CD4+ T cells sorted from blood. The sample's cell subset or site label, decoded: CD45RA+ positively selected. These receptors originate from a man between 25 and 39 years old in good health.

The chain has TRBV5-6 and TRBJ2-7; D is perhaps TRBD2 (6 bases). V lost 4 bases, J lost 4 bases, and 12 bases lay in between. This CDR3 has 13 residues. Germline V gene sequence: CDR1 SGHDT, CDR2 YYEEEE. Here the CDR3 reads CASSKLGLYEQYF. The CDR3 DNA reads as TGTGCCAGCAGCAAATTGGGACTGTACGAGCAGTACTTC.

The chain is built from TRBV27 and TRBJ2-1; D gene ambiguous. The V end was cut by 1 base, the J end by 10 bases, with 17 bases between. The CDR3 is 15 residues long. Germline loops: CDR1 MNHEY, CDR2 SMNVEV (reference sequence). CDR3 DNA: TGTGCCAGCAGTTTATTTGGTGGGGTGGTCGGCGAGCAGTTCTTC. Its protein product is CASSLFGGVVGEQFF.

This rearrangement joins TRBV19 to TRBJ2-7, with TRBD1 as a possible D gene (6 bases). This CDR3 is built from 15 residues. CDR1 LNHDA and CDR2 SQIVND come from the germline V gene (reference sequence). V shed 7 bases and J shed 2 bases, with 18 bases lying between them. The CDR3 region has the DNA TGTGCCAGTACCGATACAATGGGACATCCCTACGAGCAGTACTTC. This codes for CASTDTMGHPYEQYF. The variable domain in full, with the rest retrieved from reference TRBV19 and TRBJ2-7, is DGGITQSPKYLFRKEGQNVTLSCEQNLNHDAMYWYRQDPGQGLRLIYYSQIVNDFQKGDIAEGYSVSREKKESFPLTVTSAQKNPTAFYLCASTDTMGHPYEQYFGPGTRLTVT.

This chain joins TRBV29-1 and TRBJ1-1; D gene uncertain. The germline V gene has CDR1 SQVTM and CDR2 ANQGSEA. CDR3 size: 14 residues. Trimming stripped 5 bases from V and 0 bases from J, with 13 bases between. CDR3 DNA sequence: TGCAGCGTTTCCTTACAGAACTTGAACACTGAAGCTTTCTTT. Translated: CSVSLQNLNTEAFF. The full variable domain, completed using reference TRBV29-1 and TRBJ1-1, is SAVISQKPSRDICQRGTSLTIQCQVDSQVTMMFWYRQQPGQSLTLIATANQGSEATYESGFVIDKFPISRPNLTFSTLTVSNMSPEDSSIYLCSVSLQNLNTEAFFGQGTRLTVV.

Here the CDR3 DNA reads TGCGCCAGCAGGAACCCAGGGGGCATCTCTGGAAACACCATATATTTT. It codes for CASRNPGGISGNTIYF. The chain uses TRBV10-2 and TRBJ1-3, with 8 bases matching TRBD1. Germline V gene sequence: CDR1 WSHSY, CDR2 SAAADI. Losses at the gene ends were 6 bases for V and 0 bases for J; bases not matched to a gene: 7. This CDR3 has 16 amino acids.

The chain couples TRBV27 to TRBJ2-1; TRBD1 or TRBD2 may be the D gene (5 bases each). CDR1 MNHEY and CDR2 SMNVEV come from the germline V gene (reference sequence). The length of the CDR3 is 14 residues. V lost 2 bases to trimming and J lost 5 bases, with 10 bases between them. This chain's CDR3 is CASSLNRGHNEQFF. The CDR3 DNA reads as TGTGCCAGCAGTTTAAATCGGGGACACAATGAGCAGTTCTTC.

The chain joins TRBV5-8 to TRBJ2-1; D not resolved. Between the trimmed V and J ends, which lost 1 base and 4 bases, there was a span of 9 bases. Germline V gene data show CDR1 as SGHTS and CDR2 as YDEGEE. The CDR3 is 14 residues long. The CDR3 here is CASSLSPSYNEQFF. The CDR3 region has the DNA TGTGCCAGCAGCTTGAGCCCGTCTTACAATGAGCAGTTCTTC.

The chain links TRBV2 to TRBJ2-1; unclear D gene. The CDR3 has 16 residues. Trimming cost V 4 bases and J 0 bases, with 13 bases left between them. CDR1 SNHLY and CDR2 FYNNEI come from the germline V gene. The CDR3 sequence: CASSVREVPSYNEQFF. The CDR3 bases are TGTGCCAGCAGTGTCCGCGAGGTTCCCTCCTACAATGAGCAGTTCTTC. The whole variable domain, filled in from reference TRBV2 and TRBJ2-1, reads EPEVTQTPSHQVTQMGQEVILRCVPISNHLYFYWYRQILGQKVEFLVSFYNNEISEKSEIFDDQFSVERPDGSNFTLKIRSTKLEDSAMYFCASSVREVPSYNEQFFGPGTRLTVL.

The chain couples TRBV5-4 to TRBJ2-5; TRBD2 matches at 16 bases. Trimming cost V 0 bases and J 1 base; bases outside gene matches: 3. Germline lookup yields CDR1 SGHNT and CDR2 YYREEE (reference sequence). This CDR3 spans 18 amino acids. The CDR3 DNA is TGTGCCAGCAGCTTGGGGGGACTAGCGGGAGGGACCCAAGAGACCCAGTACTTC. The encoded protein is CASSLGGLAGGTQETQYF.

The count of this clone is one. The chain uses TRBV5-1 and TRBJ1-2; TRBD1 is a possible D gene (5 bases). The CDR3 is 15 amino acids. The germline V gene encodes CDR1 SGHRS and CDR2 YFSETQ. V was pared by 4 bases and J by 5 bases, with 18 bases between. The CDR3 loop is CASSNAGTVGYGYTF. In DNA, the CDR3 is TGCGCCAGCAGCAATGCCGGGACGGTTGGTTATGGCTACACCTTC.

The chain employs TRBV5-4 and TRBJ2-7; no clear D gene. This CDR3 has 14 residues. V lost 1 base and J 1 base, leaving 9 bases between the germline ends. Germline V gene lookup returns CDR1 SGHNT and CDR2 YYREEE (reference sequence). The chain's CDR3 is CASSLNGPSYEQYF. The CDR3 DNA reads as TGTGCCAGCAGCTTGAACGGGCCTTCCTACGAGCAGTACTTC.

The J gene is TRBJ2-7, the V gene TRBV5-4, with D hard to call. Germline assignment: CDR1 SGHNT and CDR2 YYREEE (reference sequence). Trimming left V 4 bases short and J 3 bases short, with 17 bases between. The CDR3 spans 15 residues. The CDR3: CASSPGPVEFYEQYF. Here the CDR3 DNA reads TGTGCCAGCAGCCCCGGACCCGTTGAATTCTACGAGCAGTACTTC. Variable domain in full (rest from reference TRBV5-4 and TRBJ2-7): ETGVTQSPTHLIKTRGQQVTLRCSSQSGHNTVSWYQQALGQGPQFIFQYYREEENGRGNFPPRFSGLQFPNYSSELNVNALELDDSALYLCASSPGPVEFYEQYFGPGTRLTVT.

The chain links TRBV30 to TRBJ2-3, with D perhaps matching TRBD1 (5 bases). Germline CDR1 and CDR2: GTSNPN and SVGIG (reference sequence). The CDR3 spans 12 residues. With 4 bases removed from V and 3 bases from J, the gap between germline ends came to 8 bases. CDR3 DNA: TGTGCCTGGACAGGGCTAACAGATACGCAGTATTTT. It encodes CAWTGLTDTQYF.

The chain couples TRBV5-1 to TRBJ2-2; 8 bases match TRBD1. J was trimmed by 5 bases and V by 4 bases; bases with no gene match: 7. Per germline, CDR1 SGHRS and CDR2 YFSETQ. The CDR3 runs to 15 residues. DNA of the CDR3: TGCGCCAGCAGCCGCGGACAGGGTGAGACCGGGGAGCTGTTTTTT. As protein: CASSRGQGETGELFF.

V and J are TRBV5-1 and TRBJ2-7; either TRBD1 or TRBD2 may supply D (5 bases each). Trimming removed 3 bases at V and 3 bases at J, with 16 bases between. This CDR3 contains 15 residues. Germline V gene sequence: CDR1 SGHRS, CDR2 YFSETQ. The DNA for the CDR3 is TGCGCCAGCAGCTCTCCCCGGGACGGAAACTACGAGCAGTACTTC. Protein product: CASSSPRDGNYEQYF.

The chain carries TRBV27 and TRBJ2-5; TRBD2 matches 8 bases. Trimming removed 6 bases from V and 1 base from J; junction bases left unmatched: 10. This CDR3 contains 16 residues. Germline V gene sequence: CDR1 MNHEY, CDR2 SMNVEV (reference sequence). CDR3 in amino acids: CASSLGGAPVQETQYF. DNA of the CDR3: TGTGCCAGCAGCCTCGGGGGGGCGCCCGTCCAAGAGACCCAGTACTTC.

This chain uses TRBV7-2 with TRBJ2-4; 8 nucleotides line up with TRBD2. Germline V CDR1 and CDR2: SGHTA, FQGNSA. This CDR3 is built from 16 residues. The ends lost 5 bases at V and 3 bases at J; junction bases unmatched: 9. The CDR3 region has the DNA TGTGCCAGCAGCCTCAGACTAGCGCTACACAAAAACATTCAGTACTTC. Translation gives CASSLRLALHKNIQYF.

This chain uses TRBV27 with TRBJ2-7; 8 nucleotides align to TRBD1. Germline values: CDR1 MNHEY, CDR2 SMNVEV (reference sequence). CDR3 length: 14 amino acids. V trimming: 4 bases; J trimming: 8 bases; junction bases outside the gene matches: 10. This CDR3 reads CASSSRDRIGQQYF. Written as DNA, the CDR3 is TGTGCCAGCAGTTCCAGGGACAGGATCGGGCAGCAGTACTTC.

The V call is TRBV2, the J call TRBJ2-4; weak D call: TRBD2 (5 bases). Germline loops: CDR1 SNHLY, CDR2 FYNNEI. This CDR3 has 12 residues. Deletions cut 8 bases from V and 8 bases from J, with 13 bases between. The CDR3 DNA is TGTGCCAGCCGGGATAGGGCGGACATTCAGTACTTC. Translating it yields CASRDRADIQYF.

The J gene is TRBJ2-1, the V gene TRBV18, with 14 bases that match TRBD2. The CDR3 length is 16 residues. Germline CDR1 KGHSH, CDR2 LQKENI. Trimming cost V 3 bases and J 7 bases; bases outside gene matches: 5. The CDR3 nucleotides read TGTGCCAGCTCACCTTCCGGGACTAGCGGGGGAAATGAGCAGTTCTTC. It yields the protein CASSPSGTSGGNEQFF.

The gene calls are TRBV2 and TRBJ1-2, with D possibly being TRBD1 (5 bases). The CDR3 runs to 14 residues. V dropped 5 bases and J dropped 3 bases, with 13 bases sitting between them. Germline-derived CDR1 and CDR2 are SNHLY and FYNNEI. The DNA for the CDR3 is TGTGCCAGCAGTCTCCGTGGGGCGGACTATGGCTACACCTTC. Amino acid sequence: CASSLRGADYGYTF.